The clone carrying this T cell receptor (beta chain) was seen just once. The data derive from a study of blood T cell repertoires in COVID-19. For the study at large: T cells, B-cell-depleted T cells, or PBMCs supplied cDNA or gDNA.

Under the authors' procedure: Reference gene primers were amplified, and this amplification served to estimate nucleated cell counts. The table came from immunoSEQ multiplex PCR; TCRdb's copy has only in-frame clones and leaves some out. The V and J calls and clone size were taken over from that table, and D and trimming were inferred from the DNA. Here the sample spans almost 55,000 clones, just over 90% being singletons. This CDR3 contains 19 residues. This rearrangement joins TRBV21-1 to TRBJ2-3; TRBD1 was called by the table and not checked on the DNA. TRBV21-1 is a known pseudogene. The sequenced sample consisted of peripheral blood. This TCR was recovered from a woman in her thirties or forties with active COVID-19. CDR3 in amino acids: CASSKALRVTGGSKDTQYF. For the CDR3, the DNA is TGTGCCAGCAGCAAAGCGCTTCGAGTGACAGGGGGCAGTAAAGATACGCAGTATTTT.